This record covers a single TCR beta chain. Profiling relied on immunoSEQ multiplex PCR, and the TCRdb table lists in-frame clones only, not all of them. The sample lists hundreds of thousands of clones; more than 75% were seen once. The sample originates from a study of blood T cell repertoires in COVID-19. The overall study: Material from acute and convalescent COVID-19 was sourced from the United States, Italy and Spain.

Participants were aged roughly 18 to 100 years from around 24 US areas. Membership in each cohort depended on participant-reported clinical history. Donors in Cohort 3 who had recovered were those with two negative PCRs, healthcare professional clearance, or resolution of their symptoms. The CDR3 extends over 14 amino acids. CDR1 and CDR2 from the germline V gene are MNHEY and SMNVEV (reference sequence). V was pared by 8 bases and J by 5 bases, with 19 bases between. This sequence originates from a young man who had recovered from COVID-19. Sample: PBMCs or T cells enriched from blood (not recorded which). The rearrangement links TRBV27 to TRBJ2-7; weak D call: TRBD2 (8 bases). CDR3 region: CASGDSGSINEQYF. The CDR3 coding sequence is TGTGCCAGCGGGGACAGCGGGAGTATCAACGAGCAGTACTTC.